Below, 12 T cell receptor beta chains from the same sample are listed, as sequenced in a study of blood T cell repertoires in COVID-19. The data were produced by immunoSEQ multiplex PCR, yet TCRdb's version contains in-frame clones alone and is incomplete. The sample consists of some 160,000 clones, around nine tenths of them appearing once. The sequenced sample was peripheral blood. The receptor set was obtained from a woman aged 65 to 85 with COVID-19, enrolled during active disease.

The chain is built from TRBV28 and TRBJ1-5; D may be TRBD1 (6 bases). The CDR3 is 12 amino acids. Trimming removed 7 bases at V and 5 bases at J, with 9 bases between. Germline values: CDR1 MDHEN, CDR2 SYDVKM. The CDR3 nucleotides are TGTGCCAGCAAACAGGGTTATCAGCCCCAGCATTTT. Translating it yields CASKQGYQPQHF.

V and J are TRBV28 and TRBJ2-5, with D possibly TRBD2 on 6 matching bases. V shed 3 bases and J shed 5 bases, with 13 bases lying between them. The CDR3 length is 14 residues. In germline, CDR1 is MDHEN, CDR2 SYDVKM. The CDR3 sequence is CASSLSGRSETQYF. Here the CDR3 DNA reads TGTGCCAGCAGTTTGAGCGGGCGATCGGAGACCCAGTACTTC.

V usage is TRBV2 and J usage is TRBJ2-1; no definite D call. Germline assignment: CDR1 SNHLY and CDR2 FYNNEI. Trimming removed 6 bases at V and 0 bases at J, with 12 bases between. CDR3 length: 15 residues. CDR3 DNA: TGTGCCAGCAGACTCGGAGAAGGCTCCTACAATGAGCAGTTCTTC. As protein: CASRLGEGSYNEQFF.

V gene TRBV10-3 combines with J gene TRBJ2-1; no clear D gene. There are 14 residues in the CDR3. The germline V gene encodes CDR1 ENHRY and CDR2 SYGVKD. The V gene lost 3 bases and the J gene lost 0 bases, with 6 bases spanning the gap. The CDR3 nucleotides read TGTGCCATCAGTGACGGTAACTCCTACAATGAGCAGTTCTTC. Its protein is CAISDGNSYNEQFF.

The chain has TRBV4-2 and TRBJ2-3; weak D call: TRBD2 (6 bases). The CDR3 sequence is 15 residues long. The germline V and J ends were trimmed by 5 bases and 0 bases, with 12 bases remaining between them. Per the germline V gene, CDR1 is LGHNA and CDR2 is YNFKEQ. In DNA form, the CDR3 reads TGTGCCAGCAGCGACGCGGGGTGGAGCACAGATACGCAGTATTTT. Translating it yields CASSDAGWSTDTQYF.

The gene calls are TRBV3-1 (or the pseudogene TRBV3-2) and TRBJ1-6; D is perhaps TRBD1 (6 bases). Germline V gives CDR1 LGHDT, CDR2 YNNKEL (reference sequence). This CDR3 has 14 residues. Trimming shortened V by 3 bases and J by 10 bases, and 13 bases separated the two germline ends. The CDR3 DNA is TGTGCCAGCAGCCAGGGGCCAGGGGTGTCACCCCTCCACTTT. Translated, it gives CASSQGPGVSPLHF.

This rearrangement joins TRBV9 to TRBJ2-2; D is perhaps TRBD1 (6 bases). There are 15 residues in the CDR3. Trimming cost V 2 bases and J 3 bases, with 11 bases left between them. Looked up from germline, CDR1 is SGDLS and CDR2 is YYNGEE. CDR3 amino acids: CASSVGAGDTGELFF. The DNA for the CDR3 is TGTGCCAGCAGCGTGGGGGCCGGGGACACCGGGGAGCTGTTTTTT.

The CDR3 nucleotides are TGTGCCAGCAGCCAAGATCTTTCCGTCTATGGCTACACCTTC. Protein product: CASSQDLSVYGYTF. V gene TRBV3-1 (or the pseudogene TRBV3-2) combines with J gene TRBJ1-2; D gene ambiguous. V lost 0 bases, J lost 4 bases, and 9 bases lay in between. The CDR3 has 14 amino acids. Germline CDR1 and CDR2: LGHDT and YNNKEL (reference sequence).

The chain employs TRBV5-4 and TRBJ1-2; TRBD1 matches at 7 bases. V gave up 4 bases and J gave up 7 bases; unmatched junction bases: 10. CDR3 length: 14 amino acids. The germline V gene has CDR1 SGHNT and CDR2 YYREEE (reference sequence). CDR3 loop: CASSLESGGGGYTF. The CDR3 region has the DNA TGTGCCAGCAGCCTAGAGTCAGGGGGTGGTGGCTACACCTTC. Full variable domain (outside the CDR3, taken from reference TRBV5-4 and TRBJ1-2): ETGVTQSPTHLIKTRGQQVTLRCSSQSGHNTVSWYQQALGQGPQFIFQYYREEENGRGNFPPRFSGLQFPNYSSELNVNALELDDSALYLCASSLESGGGGYTFGSGTRLTVV.

The sample holds one count of this clone. J is TRBJ2-1 and V is TRBV18; tentatively, D is TRBD1 (5 bases). CDR1 is KGHSH, CDR2 LQKENI, per germline. The CDR3 is 14 residues long. The ends were cut back, 4 bases at V and 4 bases at J, with 11 bases in the middle. CDR3 sequence reads: CASSRDREYNEQFF. The DNA of the CDR3 is TGTGCCAGCTCACGAGACAGAGAATACAATGAGCAGTTCTTC.

This chain joins TRBV6-2 or TRBV6-3 and TRBJ2-1; 9 bases map to TRBD1. The CDR3 totals 17 residues. Per germline, CDR1 MNHEY and CDR2 SVGEGT. V trimming: 0 bases; J trimming: 8 bases; junction bases outside the gene matches: 11. CDR3 in amino acids: CASSYSRRGQGPHEQFF. The CDR3 region has the DNA TGTGCCAGCAGTTACTCGAGGAGGGGACAGGGCCCACATGAGCAGTTCTTC.

This chain links TRBV7-2 with TRBJ1-4; no clear D gene. CDR3 size: 15 residues. V lost 5 bases and J lost 0, with 10 bases in between. Germline assignment: CDR1 SGHTA and CDR2 FQGNSA. The CDR3 bases are TGTGCCAGCAGCCCGCTGGGAGCAACTAATGAAAAACTGTTTTTT. Translation: CASSPLGATNEKLFF.